The rows below give T cell receptor beta chains drawn from one sample of a study of cytomegalovirus exposure and HLA in healthy donors. Assay used: immunoSEQ multiplex PCR; TCRdb lists only in-frame clones, some missing. The sample contains approximately 160,000 clones, around 78% of which appear only once. Sequencing input: PBMCs. The receptors stem from a female donor in good health and CMV-seronegative. CDR3s include the opening cysteine and the closing phenylalanine or tryptophan. The D gene is left open where the match is weak. Rows give clone size only sometimes, using once, few, many, or a class for an expanded clone.

TRBJ1-1 TRBV29-1 - - 14 TGCAGCGCGTTGGGTCAGGGCCTTTGGGGTGAAGCTTTCTTT CSALGQGLWGEAFF
TRBJ2-1 TRBV5-6 - - 12 TGTGCCAGCAGCATGGGTTTAAATGAGCAGTTCTTC CASSMGLNEQFF
TRBJ2-6 TRBV10-3 - - 15 TGTGCCATCACGGGAGCGGGCCCTGGGGCCAACGTCCTGACTTTC CAITGAGPGANVLTF
TRBJ2-1 TRBV6-5 - - 13 TGTGCCAGCAGTTATAACTTGGGTCGTCAGGAGTTCTTC CASSYNLGRQEFF
TRBJ1-1 TRBV18 - TRBD1 15 TGTGCCAGCTCACCGGGACAGGGATCGAACACTGAAGCTTTCTTT CASSPGQGSNTEAFF
TRBJ1-3 TRBV6-1 - - 17 TGTGCCAGCAGCGAAACAATGGCCACAACCTCTGGAAACACCATATATTTT CASSETMATTSGNTIYF
TRBJ2-3 TRBV7-2 few TRBD2 16 TGTGCCAGCAGCTTTCGGGCGGGAGGGCCACCAGATACGCAGTATTTT CASSFRAGGPPDTQYF
TRBJ1-5 TRBV10-3 - - 15 TGTGCCATCAGTGAGTCGTTATCTGGCAATCAGCCCCAGCATTTT CAISESLSGNQPQHF
TRBJ2-7 TRBV10-3 - - 15 TGTGCCATCAGTGAGCGACAGGTGCTCTCCTACGAGCAGTACTTC CAISERQVLSYEQYF
TRBJ2-7 TRBV7-8 - TRBD2 16 TGTGCCAGCAGCTTAGGACTAGCGGGGGCCTCCTACGAGCAGTACTTC CASSLGLAGASYEQYF
TRBJ2-7 TRBV18 few TRBD2 17 TGTGCCAGCTCACCCCGGAACGGACTAGCGGGATTCTACGAGCAGTACTTC CASSPRNGLAGFYEQYF
TRBJ2-7 TRBV5-8 - TRBD1 15 TGTGCCAGCAGCCGACAGGGGATGAGCTCCTACGAGCAGTACTTC CASSRQGMSSYEQYF
TRBJ1-3 TRBV7-9 few TRBD1 16 TGTGCCAGCAGCTCCCCGACAGGGGGCGCGGGAAACACCATATATTTT CASSSPTGGAGNTIYF
TRBJ2-7 TRBV7-2 - TRBD1 14 TGTGCCAGCAGGCGGGACAGGGCCGGCGACGAGCAGTACTTC CASRRDRAGDEQYF
TRBJ2-3 TRBV5-4 - TRBD1 15 TGTGCCAGCAGCCCCGGACAGGGAAGCACAGATACGCAGTATTTT CASSPGQGSTDTQYF
TRBJ1-2 TRBV5-6 once TRBD1 13 TGTGCCAGCAGCTACAGGGGAACGGGGGGCTACACCTTC CASSYRGTGGYTF
TRBJ1-1 TRBV6-6 - - 15 TGTGCCAGCAGGGGGGCCGCAGCCGGAGCCACTGAAGCTTTCTTT CASRGAAAGATEAFF
TRBJ2-1 TRBV13 - TRBD2 19 TGTGCCAGCAGCTCCCGCGGGACTAGCGCGAGGAGCTCCTACAATGAGCAGTTCTTC CASSSRGTSARSSYNEQFF
TRBJ2-3 TRBV10-3 few TRBD2 15 TGTGCCATCAGGGGAGCGGGGGGGCCTACAGATACGCAGTATTTT CAIRGAGGPTDTQYF
TRBJ2-3 TRBV9 - - 14 TGTGCCAGCAGCGTAGGAGCTTCCACAGATACGCAGTATTTT CASSVGASTDTQYF
TRBJ1-1 TRBV6-7 - - 22 TGTGCCAGCAGACAAGGTCCCCCCCCGGGCAAGAGCGGGGCGATTAGGTATACTGAAGCTTTCTTT CASRQGPPPGKSGAIRYTEAFF
TRBJ2-7 TRBV7-9 - TRBD1 16 TGTGCCAGCAGCTTAAACTCCGGGACAGGGGGAAAGGAGCAGTACTTC CASSLNSGTGGKEQYF
TRBJ2-5 TRBV30 - - 13 TGTGCCTGGAGAACTAGTTCGAAGTATGGCCAGTACTTC CAWRTSSKYGQYF
TRBJ2-7 TRBV7-9 few TRBD2 15 TGTGCCAGCAGCTTATTCGCGACTAGCGGGAACGAGCAGTACTTC CASSLFATSGNEQYF
TRBJ2-1 TRBV4-2 - TRBD2 16 TGTGCCAGCAGCCAATCCCGGGAGGTGCGATTCAATGAGCAGTTCTTC CASSQSREVRFNEQFF
TRBJ1-5 TRBV30 - TRBD1 14 TGTGCCTGGTCTACAGGGGCCGACAATCAGCCCCAGCATTTT CAWSTGADNQPQHF
TRBJ1-5 TRBV6-5 - TRBD1 13 TGTGCCAGCAGTGACAGGGGGAATCAGCCCCAGCATTTT CASSDRGNQPQHF
TRBJ2-2 TRBV19 medium-sized - 12 TGTGCCAGTAGTCCCCAGAACCGGGAGCTGTTTTTT CASSPQNRELFF
TRBJ2-5 TRBV28 - - 15 TGTGCCAGCAGTTTATGGAGACAGTACCAAGAGACCCAGTACTTC CASSLWRQYQETQYF